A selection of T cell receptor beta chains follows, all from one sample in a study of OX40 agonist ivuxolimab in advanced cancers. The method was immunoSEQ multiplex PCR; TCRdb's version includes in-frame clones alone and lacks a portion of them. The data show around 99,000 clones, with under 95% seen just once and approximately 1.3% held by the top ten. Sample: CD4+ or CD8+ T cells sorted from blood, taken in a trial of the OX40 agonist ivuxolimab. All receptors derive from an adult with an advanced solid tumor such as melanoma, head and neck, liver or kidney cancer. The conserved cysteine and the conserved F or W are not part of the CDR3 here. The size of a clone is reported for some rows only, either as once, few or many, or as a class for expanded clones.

cdr3_aa: ASRATASTNEKLF
v_call: TRBV7-9
clone_size: -

cdr3_aa: ASSLVRGVQETQY
v_call: TRBV7-3
clone_size: once

cdr3_aa: ASSYRPATNEKLF
v_call: TRBV6-5
clone_size: -

cdr3_aa: ASSESGSGGVWQF
v_call: TRBV25-1
clone_size: once

cdr3_aa: ASSSMGYTGRRETQY
v_call: TRBV11-3
clone_size: -

cdr3_aa: ASSLVANTGELF
v_call: TRBV7-7
clone_size: few

cdr3_aa: ASSERLPTYEQY
v_call: TRBV28
clone_size: -

cdr3_aa: ASSGRGQH
v_call: TRBV28
clone_size: -

cdr3_aa: ASSLAVSGQPQAF
v_call: TRBV28
clone_size: once

cdr3_aa: ASSKVGSYGYT
v_call: TRBV19
clone_size: few

cdr3_aa: ASSVSDRDSDEQY
v_call: TRBV18
clone_size: -

cdr3_aa: ASSLYRDPNRAF
v_call: TRBV7-2
clone_size: -

cdr3_aa: ASSGGVSYEQY
v_call: TRBV19
clone_size: -

cdr3_aa: ASSEALTSRYYGYT
v_call: TRBV2
clone_size: -

cdr3_aa: ASTPDTNSYEQY
v_call: TRBV28
clone_size: -

cdr3_aa: ASSPTVPGLADSYEQY
v_call: TRBV28
clone_size: once

cdr3_aa: SSAQGSLNT
v_call: TRBV29-1
clone_size: -

cdr3_aa: ASSLLLAGNNEQF
v_call: TRBV28
clone_size: -

cdr3_aa: ASSPSEGYT
v_call: TRBV6-5
clone_size: -

cdr3_aa: ASSIVVTGYAEAF
v_call: TRBV19
clone_size: few

cdr3_aa: ATVTGGEGTNEKLF
v_call: TRBV27
clone_size: -

cdr3_aa: ASSPGEDYGYT
v_call: TRBV18
clone_size: -

cdr3_aa: ASSLSIQASTSGNTIY
v_call: TRBV5-1
clone_size: -

cdr3_aa: ASSLGTTNEKLF
v_call: TRBV5-1
clone_size: -

cdr3_aa: ASSLGLNQETQY
v_call: TRBV11-2
clone_size: -

cdr3_aa: ASSIALRDTEAF
v_call: TRBV19
clone_size: -

cdr3_aa: ASSRSGTGVQPQH
v_call: TRBV28
clone_size: -

cdr3_aa: ASSSDRRISNEKLF
v_call: TRBV7-2
clone_size: -

cdr3_aa: ASTPDRRFPAFVYEQY
v_call: TRBV21-1
clone_size: -

cdr3_aa: ASSLAHIRNTEAF
v_call: TRBV7-8
clone_size: few

cdr3_aa: ASSSPAGGPVEQY
v_call: TRBV27
clone_size: -

cdr3_aa: ASRLRTEMNTEAF
v_call: TRBV5-1
clone_size: -

cdr3_aa: ATIPTGSNTEAF
v_call: TRBV10-3
clone_size: few

cdr3_aa: ASSGLAPPEQY
v_call: TRBV28
clone_size: -

cdr3_aa: ASSTLDTSRFDEQF
v_call: TRBV14
clone_size: -

cdr3_aa: ASSVGSGSYNEQF
v_call: TRBV9
clone_size: -

cdr3_aa: ASSPVGRNSGANVLT
v_call: TRBV5-5
clone_size: -

cdr3_aa: ASSLGLAGDEQY
v_call: TRBV18
clone_size: -

cdr3_aa: ASSQTTGGFDEQY
v_call: TRBV4-3
clone_size: -

cdr3_aa: ASSRFSKGSGNTIY
v_call: TRBV4-3
clone_size: -

cdr3_aa: ASSTPDRRAETQY
v_call: TRBV28
clone_size: -

cdr3_aa: ASSIQPGLAGYEQY
v_call: TRBV19
clone_size: -

cdr3_aa: ASSLEGEQF
v_call: TRBV6-6
clone_size: once

cdr3_aa: ASSNSPGLTFLYEQY
v_call: TRBV7-3
clone_size: -

cdr3_aa: SVGTGTSYEQY
v_call: TRBV29-1
clone_size: -

cdr3_aa: ASSSPSGSNSYNEQF
v_call: TRBV19
clone_size: -

cdr3_aa: ASSANGGGSTDTQY
v_call: TRBV7-3
clone_size: -

cdr3_aa: ASSARQSNQPQH
v_call: TRBV2
clone_size: -

cdr3_aa: ASSGTVTSGNTIY
v_call: TRBV9
clone_size: -

cdr3_aa: ASSYDLVTGELF
v_call: TRBV6-5
clone_size: -